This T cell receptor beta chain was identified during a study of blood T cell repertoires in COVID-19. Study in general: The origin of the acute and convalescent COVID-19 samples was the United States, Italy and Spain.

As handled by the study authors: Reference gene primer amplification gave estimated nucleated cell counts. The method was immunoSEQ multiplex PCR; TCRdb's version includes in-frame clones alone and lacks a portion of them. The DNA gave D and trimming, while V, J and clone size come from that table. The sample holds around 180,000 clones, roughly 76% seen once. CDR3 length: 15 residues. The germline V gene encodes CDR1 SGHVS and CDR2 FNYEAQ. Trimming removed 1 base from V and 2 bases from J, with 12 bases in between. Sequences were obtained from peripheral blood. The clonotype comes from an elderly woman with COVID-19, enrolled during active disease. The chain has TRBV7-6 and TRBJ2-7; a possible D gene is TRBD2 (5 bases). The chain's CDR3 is CASSLEADYTYEQYF. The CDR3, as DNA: TGTGCCAGCAGCTTAGAGGCAGACTACACCTACGAGCAGTACTTC.